The 20 T cell receptor beta chains given below trace back to one sample, sequenced in a study of CD8 T cells in ankylosing spondylitis. TCRdb re-called the 5' RACE reads with MiXCR, one entry per CDR3 protein. The data show around 890,000 distinct CDR3 sequences, 12% seen once. Their antigen targets remain unknown. Overall study findings and caveats: What appeared characteristic of ankylosing spondylitis blood was a TCR beta motif of under 10 highly homologous variants.

Specimen: blood, either unsorted or a sorted T cell fraction (not recorded which). The origin of the receptors is a male donor with ankylosing spondylitis.

In its sample, this clonotype was seen a few times. The V call is TRBV20-1, the J call TRBJ2-2; 9 nucleotides match TRBD1. V lost 2 bases, J lost 1 base, and 2 bases stayed unmatched. The CDR3 loop spans 15 amino acids. CDR1 DFQATT and CDR2 SNEGSKA come from the germline V gene (reference sequence). The CDR3 nucleotides are TGCAGTGCTAGAAGGACAGGGGAGAACACCGGGGAGCTGTTTTTT. It is translated as CSARRTGENTGELFF.

The chain links TRBV29-1 to TRBJ1-1, with no clear D. Between the trimmed V and J ends, which lost 7 bases and 0 bases, there was a span of 15 bases. The CDR3 runs 14 residues. The germline CDR1 and CDR2 sequences are SQVTM and ANQGSEA. In DNA, the CDR3 is TGCAGCGCCACCCGAGGTATATTGAACACTGAAGCTTTCTTT. This encodes CSATRGILNTEAFF.

V is TRBV29-1 and J is TRBJ2-5; TRBD1 aligns across 9 bases. Germline V CDR1 and CDR2: SQVTM, ANQGSEA. The J segment lost 1 base and the V segment lost 5 bases, leaving 8 bases of the junction unmatched. CDR3 length equals 15 residues. The CDR3 loop reads CSVKGQGGPQETQYF. CDR3 sequence (DNA): TGCAGCGTTAAGGGACAGGGAGGACCCCAAGAGACCCAGTACTTC.

CDR3: CASSQTSGASTDTQYF. DNA for the CDR3: TGTGCCAGCAGCCAAACTAGCGGGGCTAGCACAGATACGCAGTATTTT. The rearrangement joins TRBV4-2 to TRBJ2-3; 10 positions match TRBD2. Germline V gene data show CDR1 as LGHNA and CDR2 as YNFKEQ. J gave up 0 bases and V 2 bases, and 2 bases lay outside the gene matches. The CDR3 runs 16 residues.

This clonotype showed up many times. The V call is TRBV10-2, the J call TRBJ2-1, with 8 bases identical to TRBD2. Germline V gene lookup returns CDR1 WSHSY and CDR2 SAAADI. The trim removed 4 bases at V and 4 bases at J, leaving 0 bases unmatched. CDR3 length equals 13 residues. CDR3 in amino acids: CASSASGYNEQFF. The CDR3 DNA is TGCGCCAGCAGTGCTAGCGGGTACAATGAGCAGTTCTTC.

This clonotype was counted ten times or more. This chain uses TRBV12-3 or TRBV12-4 with TRBJ1-5; D is unresolved. The CDR3 consists of 14 residues. V lost 0 bases and J 5 bases, leaving 8 bases between the germline ends. Here the CDR3 reads CASSLALRDQPQHF. In nucleotides, the CDR3 is TGTGCCAGCAGTTTAGCGCTTAGGGATCAGCCCCAGCATTTT.

This clonotype was found many times. The chain is built from TRBV12-3 or TRBV12-4 and TRBJ2-1; D gene uncertain. The germline V and J ends were trimmed by 6 bases and 6 bases, with 12 bases remaining between them. The CDR3 length is 13 residues. DNA of the CDR3: TGTGCCAGCAGCCGGTCGATGGGCAATGAGCAGTTCTTC. Translating gives CASSRSMGNEQFF.

This clonotype was detected a few times. The chain couples TRBV7-2 to TRBJ1-5; 10 nucleotides line up with TRBD1. Trimming at V came to 5 bases and at J to 7 bases, leaving 5 bases not matched to a gene. Germline V lookup: CDR1 SGHTA, CDR2 FQGNSA. The CDR3 has 14 residues. CDR3 bases: TGTGCCAGCAGCCGGGGACAGGGGTTCCAGCCCCAGCATTTT. Its protein product is CASSRGQGFQPQHF.

This clonotype was counted ten times or more. The V gene is TRBV29-1, the J gene TRBJ2-1; 9 bases map to TRBD2. J lost 1 base, V lost 4 bases, and 2 bases had no gene match. The CDR3 length is 14 residues. Germline assignment: CDR1 SQVTM and CDR2 ANQGSEA. The CDR3 here is CSVGLAVSYNEQFF. The CDR3, as DNA: TGCAGCGTTGGACTAGCGGTTTCCTACAATGAGCAGTTCTTC.

This chain joins TRBV20-1 and TRBJ2-2; D is undetermined. The CDR3 contains 13 residues. The germline CDR1 and CDR2 sequences are DFQATT and SNEGSKA (reference sequence). The V gene lost 0 bases and the J gene lost 4 bases, with 6 bases spanning the gap. In DNA form, the CDR3 reads TGCAGTGCTAGAGAAGGAGTCACCGGGGAGCTGTTTTTT. Translated: CSAREGVTGELFF.

The sample holds a few counts of this clonotype. V and J are TRBV5-1 and TRBJ2-5; D gene unclear. The V gene lost 2 bases and the J gene lost 5 bases, with 22 bases spanning the gap. The CDR3 has 17 amino acids. The germline V gene has CDR1 SGHRS and CDR2 YFSETQ. The CDR3 DNA follows: TGCGCCAGCAGCTTTCAGAGAATAAGCCATTACTTCGAGACCCAGTACTTC. Its translation: CASSFQRISHYFETQYF. Full variable domain (remainder filled in from reference TRBV5-1 and TRBJ2-5): KAGVTQTPRYLIKTRGQQVTLSCSPISGHRSVSWYQQTPGQGLQFLFEYFSETQRNKGNFPGRFSGRQFSNSRSEMNVSTLELGDSALYLCASSFQRISHYFETQYFGPGTRLLVL.

J is TRBJ1-3 and V is TRBV10-3; D ambiguous. The CDR3 sequence is 16 residues long. From germline, CDR1 is ENHRY and CDR2 SYGVKD. V was pared by 0 bases and J by 0 bases, with 9 bases between. The CDR3 DNA is TGTGCCATCAGTGAGTCTCGGCGCTCCTCTGGAAACACCATATATTTT. This translates into CAISESRRSSGNTIYF.

The chain uses TRBV7-9 and TRBJ1-2, with unresolved D. Germline V gene lookup returns CDR1 SEHNR and CDR2 FQNEAQ (reference sequence). This CDR3 is 15 amino acids long. Trimming left V 5 bases short and J 3 bases short, with 16 bases between. The CDR3, as DNA: TGTGCCAGCAGCCCTAGAGGAACGAGGGACTATGGCTACACCTTC. Its protein is CASSPRGTRDYGYTF.

The table lists this clonotype with many counts. The chain has TRBV9 and TRBJ2-3; no clear D gene. From germline, CDR1 is SGDLS and CDR2 YYNGEE. This CDR3 is built from 13 residues. V dropped 4 bases and J dropped 6 bases, with 12 bases sitting between them. The CDR3 spells CASSLAASDTQYF. The CDR3 DNA is TGTGCCAGCAGCCTCGCTGCCTCCGATACGCAGTATTTT.

The rearrangement links TRBV7-2 to TRBJ2-7; D possibly corresponds to TRBD1 (5 bases). The CDR3 loop spans 17 amino acids. Deletions cut 5 bases from V and 1 base from J, with 21 bases between. Per germline, CDR1 SGHTA and CDR2 FQGNSA. The CDR3 sequence: CASSRTISTVGSYEQYF. The CDR3 DNA is TGTGCCAGCAGCCGAACAATTTCGACAGTTGGGTCCTACGAGCAGTACTTC.

This clonotype was detected ten times or more. The J gene is TRBJ2-5, the V gene TRBV4-3; D ambiguous. V lost 3 bases and J 5 bases, leaving 10 bases between the germline ends. CDR3 size: 13 residues. Germline CDR1 reads LGHNA; CDR2 reads YSLEER. Here the CDR3 DNA reads TGCGCCAGCAGCCATCGAACGGCGGAGACCCAGTACTTC. Its protein is CASSHRTAETQYF.

There are a few counts of this clonotype. The gene calls are TRBV5-1 and TRBJ1-1, with 8 bases matching TRBD1. CDR3 size: 14 residues. With 4 bases clipped from V and 5 bases from J, the junction kept 7 bases outside the gene matches. CDR1 SGHRS and CDR2 YFSETQ come from the germline V gene. The CDR3 loop is CASSAQGGVTEAFF. The CDR3 nucleotides are TGCGCCAGCAGCGCACAGGGGGGCGTAACTGAAGCTTTCTTT.

This chain uses TRBV29-1 with TRBJ2-4; D is uncertain. Between the trimmed V and J ends, which lost 0 bases and 1 base, there was a span of 7 bases. Germline CDR1 and CDR2: SQVTM and ANQGSEA. CDR3 length equals 14 residues. The CDR3: CSVEDEPAKNIQYF. CDR3 coding DNA: TGCAGCGTTGAAGATGAGCCGGCCAAAAACATTCAGTACTTC.

This clonotype was seen only a few times. The chain links TRBV6-5 to TRBJ2-7; D is ambiguous. V gave up 2 bases and J gave up 0 bases, with 8 bases separating them. CDR3 length equals 14 residues. Germline assignment: CDR1 MNHEY and CDR2 SVGAGI. Here the CDR3 DNA reads TGTGCCAGCAGTTACGCCCAATACTCCTACGAGCAGTACTTC. Translation: CASSYAQYSYEQYF.

This clonotype has more than one count but fewer than ten. V usage is TRBV7-2 and J usage is TRBJ2-7; D is possibly TRBD1 (6 bases). The CDR3 is made up of 16 amino acids. Germline V gene sequence: CDR1 SGHTA, CDR2 FQGNSA. V lost 2 bases and J 0 bases, leaving 14 bases between the germline ends. The CDR3 sequence is CASSLNGDTSSYEQYF. The CDR3 DNA sequence: TGTGCCAGCAGCTTAAACGGGGACACCAGCTCCTACGAGCAGTACTTC. Filled out from reference TRBV7-2 and TRBJ2-7, the complete variable domain reads GAGVSQSPSNKVTEKGKDVELRCDPISGHTALYWYRQSLGQGLEFLIYFQGNSAPDKSGLPSDRFSAERTGGSVSTLTIQRTQQEDSAVYLCASSLNGDTSSYEQYFGPGTRLTVT.